Listed below are T cell receptor beta chains from one sample, sequenced in a study of T-cell reconstitution after alpha-beta-depleted transplantation in children. One entry per CDR3 protein results from TCRdb running MiXCR on the PCR reads. The sample lists about 230,000 distinct CDR3 sequences; 7.5% to 10% were seen once. This specimen consisted of PBMCs from the stem cell graft donor, obtained from the stem cell graft. The receptors come from a human donor who donated a stem cell graft to a child with SCID. Both conserved end residues are part of each CDR3. D genes are given only for firm matches. For some rows the clone size is stated as once, few or many, or as a class when expanded; others skip it.

TGTGCCAGCAGCTCCACGTACACTGAAGCTTTCTTT CASSSTYTEAFF TRBV13 many NA TRBJ1-1
TGTGCCAGCACCGCTAGCGGGGTTTCCTACGAGCAGTACTTC CASTASGVSYEQYF TRBV7-9 many TRBD2 TRBJ2-7
TGTGCCAGCACCGCCACAGGTCACGACAATCAGCCCCAGCATTTT CASTATGHDNQPQHF TRBV12-3/TRBV12-4 many NA TRBJ1-5
TGTGCCAGCAGCCCTGGGGAGTACTATGGCTACACCTTC CASSPGEYYGYTF TRBV5-6 many NA TRBJ1-2
TGCAGCGTCCTCGGACGGAGCCAAGAGACCCAGTACTTC CSVLGRSQETQYF TRBV29-1 NA NA TRBJ2-5
TGTGCCAGCATGGGGGGCCCGGCCATAGGGGATACGCAGTATTTT CASMGGPAIGDTQYF TRBV6-1 many NA TRBJ2-3
TGTGCCAGCAGCCAAACCACCTTACGCCGCTATGGCTACACCTTC CASSQTTLRRYGYTF TRBV3-1 many NA TRBJ1-2
TGCGCCAGCAGCCAATACGAGGGGGTTTACGAGCAGTACTTC CASSQYEGVYEQYF TRBV4-1 NA NA TRBJ2-7
TGTGCCAGCAGTTTTTCGGCAGACCTTAATGAAAAACTGTTTTTT CASSFSADLNEKLFF TRBV12-3/TRBV12-4 many NA TRBJ1-4
TGTGCCAGCAGTTTAAGGCGGGGGCCCCTACAAGAGACCCAGTACTTC CASSLRRGPLQETQYF TRBV12-3/TRBV12-4 many NA TRBJ2-5
TGCAGTGCTAGAGATATAAGGGGCAGGACTGAAGCTTTCTTT CSARDIRGRTEAFF TRBV20-1 many NA TRBJ1-1
TGCAGTGCTTCTCCAGACTACGGCTACACCTTC CSASPDYGYTF TRBV20-1 many NA TRBJ1-2
TGTGCCAGCAGTTTGGTGGATATTGAAAAACTGTTTTTT CASSLVDIEKLFF TRBV28 NA NA TRBJ1-4
TGTGCCAGCAGCTTGTTAGGAACCGGTCGTCGAAACACCATATATTTT CASSLLGTGRRNTIYF TRBV13 many NA TRBJ1-3
TGTGCCAGCAGCTACGGACAGGGGACCATGAACACTGAAGCTTTCTTT CASSYGQGTMNTEAFF TRBV7-8 many TRBD1 TRBJ1-1
TGTGCCAGCAGTCCAATTCCTCCGGGACAGGGGTCCTACGAGCAGTACTTC CASSPIPPGQGSYEQYF TRBV27 many TRBD1 TRBJ2-7
TGCGCCAGCAGCCCGAGGGGGGCTAATGAAAAACTGTTTTTT CASSPRGANEKLFF TRBV5-1 many NA TRBJ1-4
TGCGCCAGCAGTCCGGGCAGGAGGGGTCTTCCCTACGAGCAGTACTTC CASSPGRRGLPYEQYF TRBV5-1 many NA TRBJ2-7
TGTGCCAGCAGTAAGCTTAGCGGGGGGTATAACGAGCAGTACTTC CASSKLSGGYNEQYF TRBV6-1 many TRBD2 TRBJ2-7
TGTGCCAGCACCCCATCCGGGACAGGAGGAAACACCATATATTTT CASTPSGTGGNTIYF TRBV12-3/TRBV12-4 many TRBD1 TRBJ1-3
TGCAGTGCTTCAACTAGCGGGGGGGCCGGGAGCACAGATACGCAGTATTTT CSASTSGGAGSTDTQYF TRBV20-1 once TRBD2 TRBJ2-3
TGTGCCAGCATCCGACACACGTTCTCTGGGGCCAACGTCCTGACTTTC CASIRHTFSGANVLTF TRBV5-6 many NA TRBJ2-6
TGTGCCAGCAGCGTAGGACTAGCGGGGGGTATCGCAGATACGCAGTATTTT CASSVGLAGGIADTQYF TRBV9 many TRBD2 TRBJ2-3
TGTGCCAGCGGACAGAGCTCCTACAATGAGCAGTTCTTC CASGQSSYNEQFF TRBV7-6 many NA TRBJ2-1
TGTGCCAGCAGTGAAGCACAGGGTCTTAACACCGGGGAGCTGTTTTTT CASSEAQGLNTGELFF TRBV6-1 NA NA TRBJ2-2
TGTGCCAGCAGTAATCCTGGCGGGGCCAACGTCCTGACTTTC CASSNPGGANVLTF TRBV6-1 many NA TRBJ2-6
TGTGCCAGCAGCCAGAGAACCTATAGCAATCAGCCCCAGCATTTT CASSQRTYSNQPQHF TRBV7-2 many NA TRBJ1-5
TGTGCCAGCAGCTTAGCCAGGGGGCCAGCCACTGAGCAGTTCTTC CASSLARGPATEQFF TRBV11-3 many TRBD1 TRBJ2-1
TGTGCCAGCAGCGTAGGACCTAGCGGCGTATACGAGCAGTACTTC CASSVGPSGVYEQYF TRBV9 many TRBD2 TRBJ2-7
TGCGCCAGCAGCTTGGCGTACGCAAGACAGGGGAACTCTGGGGCCAACGTCCTGACTTTC CASSLAYARQGNSGANVLTF TRBV5-1 many TRBD1 TRBJ2-6
TGTGCAAGCAGTGGCGGTGTCGATGGCTACACCTTC CASSGGVDGYTF TRBV2 many NA TRBJ1-2
TGTGCCAGCAGCCAAGGGACAGGGGTTGGCTACACCTTC CASSQGTGVGYTF TRBV3-1 few TRBD1 TRBJ1-2